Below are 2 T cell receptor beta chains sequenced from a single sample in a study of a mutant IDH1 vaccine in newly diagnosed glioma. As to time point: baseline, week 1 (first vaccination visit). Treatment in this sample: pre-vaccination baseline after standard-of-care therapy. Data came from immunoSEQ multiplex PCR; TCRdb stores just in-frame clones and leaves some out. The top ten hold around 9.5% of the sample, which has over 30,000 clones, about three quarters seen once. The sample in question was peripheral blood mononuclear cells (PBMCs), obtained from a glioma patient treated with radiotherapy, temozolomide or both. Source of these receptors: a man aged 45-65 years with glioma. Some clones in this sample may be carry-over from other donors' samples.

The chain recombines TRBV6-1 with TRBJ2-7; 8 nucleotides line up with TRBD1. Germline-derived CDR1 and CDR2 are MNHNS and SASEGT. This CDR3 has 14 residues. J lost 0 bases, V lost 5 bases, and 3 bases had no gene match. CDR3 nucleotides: TGTGCCAGCAGTAGGGACAGGAGCTCCTACGAGCAGTACTTC. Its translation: CASSRDRSSYEQYF.

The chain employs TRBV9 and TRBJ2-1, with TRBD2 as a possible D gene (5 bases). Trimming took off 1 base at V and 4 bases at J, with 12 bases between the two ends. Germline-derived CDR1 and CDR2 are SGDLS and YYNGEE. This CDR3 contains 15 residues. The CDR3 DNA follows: TGTGCCAGCAGCGTATTTGGGGAGATTTACAATGAGCAGTTCTTC. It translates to CASSVFGEIYNEQFF.